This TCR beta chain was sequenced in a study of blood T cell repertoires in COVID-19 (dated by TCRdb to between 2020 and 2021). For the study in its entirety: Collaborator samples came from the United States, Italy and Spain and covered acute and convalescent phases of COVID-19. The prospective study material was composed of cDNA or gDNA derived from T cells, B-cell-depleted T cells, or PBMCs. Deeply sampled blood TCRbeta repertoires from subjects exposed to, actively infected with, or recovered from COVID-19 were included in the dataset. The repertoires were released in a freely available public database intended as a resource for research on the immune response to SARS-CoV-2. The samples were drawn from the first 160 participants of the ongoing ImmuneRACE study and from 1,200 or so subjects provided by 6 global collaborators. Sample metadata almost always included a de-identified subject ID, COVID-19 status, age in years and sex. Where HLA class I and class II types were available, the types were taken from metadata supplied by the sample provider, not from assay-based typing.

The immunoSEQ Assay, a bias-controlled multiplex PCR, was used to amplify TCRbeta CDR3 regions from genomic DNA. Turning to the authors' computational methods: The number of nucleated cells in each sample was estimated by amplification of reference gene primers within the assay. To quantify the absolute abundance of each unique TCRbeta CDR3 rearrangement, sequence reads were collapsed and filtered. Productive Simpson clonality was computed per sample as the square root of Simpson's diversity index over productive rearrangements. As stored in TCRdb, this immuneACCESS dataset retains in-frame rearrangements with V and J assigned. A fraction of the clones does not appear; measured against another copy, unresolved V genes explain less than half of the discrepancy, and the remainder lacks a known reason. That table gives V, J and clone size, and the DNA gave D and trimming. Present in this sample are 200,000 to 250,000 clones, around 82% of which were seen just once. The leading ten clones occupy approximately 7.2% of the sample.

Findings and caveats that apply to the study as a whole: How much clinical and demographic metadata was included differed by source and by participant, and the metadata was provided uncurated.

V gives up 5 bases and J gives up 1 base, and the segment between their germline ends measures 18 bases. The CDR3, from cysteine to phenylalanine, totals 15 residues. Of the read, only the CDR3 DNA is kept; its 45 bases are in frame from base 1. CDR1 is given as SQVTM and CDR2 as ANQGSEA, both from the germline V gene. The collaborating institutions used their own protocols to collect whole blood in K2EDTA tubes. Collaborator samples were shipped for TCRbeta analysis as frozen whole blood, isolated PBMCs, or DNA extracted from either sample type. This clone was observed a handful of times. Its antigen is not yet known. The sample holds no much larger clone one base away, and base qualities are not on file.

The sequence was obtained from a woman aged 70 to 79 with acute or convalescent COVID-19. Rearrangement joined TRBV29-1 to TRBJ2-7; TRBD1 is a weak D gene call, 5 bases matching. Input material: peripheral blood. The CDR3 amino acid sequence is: CSVLGMTAHSYEQYF. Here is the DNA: TGCAGCGTTTTGGGAATGACAGCCCATTCCTACGAGCAGTACTTC.